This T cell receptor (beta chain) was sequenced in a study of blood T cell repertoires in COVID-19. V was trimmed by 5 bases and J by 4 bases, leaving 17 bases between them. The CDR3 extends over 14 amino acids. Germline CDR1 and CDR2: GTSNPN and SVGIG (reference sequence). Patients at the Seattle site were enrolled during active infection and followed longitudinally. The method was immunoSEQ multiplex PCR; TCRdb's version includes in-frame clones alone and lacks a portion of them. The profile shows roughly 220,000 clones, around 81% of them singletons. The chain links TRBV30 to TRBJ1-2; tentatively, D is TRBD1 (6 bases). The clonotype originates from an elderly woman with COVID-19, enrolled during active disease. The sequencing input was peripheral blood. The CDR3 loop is CAWSDSSPFYGYTF. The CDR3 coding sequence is TGTGCCTGGTCGGACAGCTCTCCCTTCTATGGCTACACCTTC. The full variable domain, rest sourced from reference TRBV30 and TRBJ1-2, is SQTIHQWPATLVQPVGSPLSLECTVEGTSNPNLYWYRQAAGRGLQLLFYSVGIGQISSEVPQNLSASRPQDRQFILSSKKLLLSDSGFYLCAWSDSSPFYGYTFGSGTRLTVV.